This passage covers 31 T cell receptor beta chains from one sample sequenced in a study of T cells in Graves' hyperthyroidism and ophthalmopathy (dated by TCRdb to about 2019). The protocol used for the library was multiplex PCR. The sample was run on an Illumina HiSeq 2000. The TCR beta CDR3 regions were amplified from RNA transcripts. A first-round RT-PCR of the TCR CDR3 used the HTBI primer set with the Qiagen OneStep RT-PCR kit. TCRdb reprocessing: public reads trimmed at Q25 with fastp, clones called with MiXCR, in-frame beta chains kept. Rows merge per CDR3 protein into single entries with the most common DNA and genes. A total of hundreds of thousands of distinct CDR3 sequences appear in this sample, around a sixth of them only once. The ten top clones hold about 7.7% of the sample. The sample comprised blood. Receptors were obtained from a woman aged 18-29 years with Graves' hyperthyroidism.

CDR3 DNA sequence: TGTGCCAGCAGCTTGGGGGCGAGTGGGGCCAACGTCCTGACTTTC. It is translated as CASSLGASGANVLTF. J is TRBJ2-6 and V is TRBV7-9, with D perhaps matching TRBD1 (6 bases). The germline CDR1 and CDR2 sequences are SEHNR and FQNEAQ (reference sequence). This CDR3 contains 15 residues. Trimming removed 3 bases at V and 3 bases at J, with 9 bases between.

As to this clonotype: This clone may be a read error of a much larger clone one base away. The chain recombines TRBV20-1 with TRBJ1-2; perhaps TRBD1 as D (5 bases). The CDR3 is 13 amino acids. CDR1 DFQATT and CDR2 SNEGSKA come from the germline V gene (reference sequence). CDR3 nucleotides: TGCAGTGCTAGAGCGACAGAAGTCTATGGCCACACCTTC. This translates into CSARATEVYGHTF.

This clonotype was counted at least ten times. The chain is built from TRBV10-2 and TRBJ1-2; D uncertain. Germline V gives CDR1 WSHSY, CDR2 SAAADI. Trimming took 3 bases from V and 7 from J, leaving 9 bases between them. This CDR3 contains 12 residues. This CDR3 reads CASSDSRGGYTF. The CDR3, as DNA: TGCGCCAGCAGTGACAGCCGGGGTGGCTACACCTTC.

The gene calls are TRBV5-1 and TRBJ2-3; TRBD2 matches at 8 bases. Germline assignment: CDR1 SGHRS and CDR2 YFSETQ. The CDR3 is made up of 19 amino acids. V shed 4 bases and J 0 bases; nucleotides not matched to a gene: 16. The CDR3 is CASSAGGKGRSRSTDTQYF. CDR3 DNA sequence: TGCGCCAGCAGCGCGGGAGGTAAAGGACGGTCAAGGAGCACAGATACGCAGTATTTT.

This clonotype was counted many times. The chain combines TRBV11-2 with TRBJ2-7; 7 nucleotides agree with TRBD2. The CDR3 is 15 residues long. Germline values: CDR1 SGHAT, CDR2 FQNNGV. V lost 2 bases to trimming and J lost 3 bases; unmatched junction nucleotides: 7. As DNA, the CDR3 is TGTGCCAGCAGCTTATCCCAGCGGGGCTACTACGAGCAGTACTTC. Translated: CASSLSQRGYYEQYF.

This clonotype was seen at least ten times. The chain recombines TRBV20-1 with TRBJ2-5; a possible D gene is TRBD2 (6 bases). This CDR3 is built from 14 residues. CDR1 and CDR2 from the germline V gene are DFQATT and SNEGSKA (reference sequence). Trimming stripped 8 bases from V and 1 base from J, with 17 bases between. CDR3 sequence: CSLGGGGTQETQYF. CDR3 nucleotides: TGCAGTCTCGGGGGAGGTGGGACCCAAGAGACCCAGTACTTC.

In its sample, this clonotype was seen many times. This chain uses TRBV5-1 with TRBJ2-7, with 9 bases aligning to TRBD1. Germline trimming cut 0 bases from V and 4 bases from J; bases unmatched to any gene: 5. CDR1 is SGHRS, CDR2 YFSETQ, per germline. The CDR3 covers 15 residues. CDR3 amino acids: CASSLDGQGPYEQYF. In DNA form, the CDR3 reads TGCGCCAGCAGCTTGGATGGACAGGGGCCTTACGAGCAGTACTTC.

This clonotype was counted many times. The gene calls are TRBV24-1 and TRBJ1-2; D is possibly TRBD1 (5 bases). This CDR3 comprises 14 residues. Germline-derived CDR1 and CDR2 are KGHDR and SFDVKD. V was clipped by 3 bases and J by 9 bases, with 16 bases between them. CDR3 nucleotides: TGTGCCACCAGTGATCCGATCACCGGGACGCGCTACACCTTC. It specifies CATSDPITGTRYTF.

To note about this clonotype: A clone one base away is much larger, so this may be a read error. The CDR3 DNA follows: TGTGCCAGCAGTGTAAGCCCGGTCGGGGAGCTGTTTTTT. Its translation is CASSVSPVGELFF. The V gene is TRBV12-3 or TRBV12-4, the J gene TRBJ2-2, with D uncertain. The V gene lost 5 bases and the J gene lost 7 bases, with 11 bases spanning the gap. This CDR3 is 13 amino acids long.

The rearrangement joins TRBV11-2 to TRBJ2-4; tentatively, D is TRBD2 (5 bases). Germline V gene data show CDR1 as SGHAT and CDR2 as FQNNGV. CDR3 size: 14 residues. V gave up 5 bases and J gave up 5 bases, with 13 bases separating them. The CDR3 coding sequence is TGTGCCAGCAGCCAGCGGAGAACGGAAAACATTCAGTACTTC. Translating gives CASSQRRTENIQYF.

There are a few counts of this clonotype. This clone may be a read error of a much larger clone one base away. CDR3 in DNA: TGTGCCACCAGTGATTTCAGAGAGACCCAGTACTTC. Translated, it gives CATSDFRETQYF. V is TRBV24-1 and J is TRBJ2-5, with unresolved D. The germline V gene has CDR1 KGHDR and CDR2 SFDVKD. The CDR3 sequence is 12 residues long. V dropped 1 base and J dropped 4 bases, with 3 bases sitting between them.

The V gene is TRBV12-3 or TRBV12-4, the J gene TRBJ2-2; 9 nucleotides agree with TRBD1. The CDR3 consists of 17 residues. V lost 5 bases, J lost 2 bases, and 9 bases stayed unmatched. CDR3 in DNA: TGTGCCAGCAGTCTAACCTGGACAGGGGTTAACACCGGGGAGCTGTTTTTT. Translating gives CASSLTWTGVNTGELFF.

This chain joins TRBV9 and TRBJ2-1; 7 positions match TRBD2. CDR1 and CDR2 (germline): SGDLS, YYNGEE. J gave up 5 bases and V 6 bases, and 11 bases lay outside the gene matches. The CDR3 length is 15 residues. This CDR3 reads CASTASGAPHNEQFF. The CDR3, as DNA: TGTGCCAGCACCGCAAGCGGGGCCCCCCACAATGAGCAGTTCTTC.

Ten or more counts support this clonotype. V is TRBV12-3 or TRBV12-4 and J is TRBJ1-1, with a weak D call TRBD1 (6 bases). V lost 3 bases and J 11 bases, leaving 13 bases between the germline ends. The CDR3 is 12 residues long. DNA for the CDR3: TGTGCCAGCAGTTTTTGGGGGCTCGGGGCTTTCTTT. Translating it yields CASSFWGLGAFF.

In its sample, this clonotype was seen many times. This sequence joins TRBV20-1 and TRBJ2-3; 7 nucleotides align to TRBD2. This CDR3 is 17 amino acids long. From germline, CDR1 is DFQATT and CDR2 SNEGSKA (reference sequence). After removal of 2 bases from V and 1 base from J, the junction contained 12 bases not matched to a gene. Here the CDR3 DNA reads TGCAGTGCTAGACCATACCCTTGGGCGGGGGGCACAGATACGCAGTATTTT. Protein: CSARPYPWAGGTDTQYF.

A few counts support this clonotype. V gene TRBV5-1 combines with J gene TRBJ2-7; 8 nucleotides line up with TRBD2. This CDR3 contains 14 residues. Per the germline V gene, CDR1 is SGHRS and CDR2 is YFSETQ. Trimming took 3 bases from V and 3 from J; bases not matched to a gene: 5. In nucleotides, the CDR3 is TGCGCCAGCAGCTCGGGAGGGGGGGACTACGAGCAGTACTTC. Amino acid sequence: CASSSGGGDYEQYF.

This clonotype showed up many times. CDR3 nucleotides: TGTGCCAGCGGACCGGGACGTGGAGCAGATACGCAGTATTTT. Translated, it gives CASGPGRGADTQYF. The chain carries TRBV2 and TRBJ2-3, with D perhaps matching TRBD1 or TRBD2 (5 bases each). Germline V gives CDR1 SNHLY, CDR2 FYNNEI. Trimming shortened V by 8 bases and J by 4 bases, and 16 bases separated the two germline ends. The CDR3 runs to 14 residues.

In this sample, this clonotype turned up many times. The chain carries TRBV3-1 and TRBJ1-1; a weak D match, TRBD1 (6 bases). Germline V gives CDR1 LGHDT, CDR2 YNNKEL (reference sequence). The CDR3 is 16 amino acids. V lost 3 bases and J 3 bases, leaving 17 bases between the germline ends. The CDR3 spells CASSQAQQGVDTEAFF. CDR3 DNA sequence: TGTGCCAGCAGCCAGGCGCAACAGGGAGTGGACACTGAAGCTTTCTTT.

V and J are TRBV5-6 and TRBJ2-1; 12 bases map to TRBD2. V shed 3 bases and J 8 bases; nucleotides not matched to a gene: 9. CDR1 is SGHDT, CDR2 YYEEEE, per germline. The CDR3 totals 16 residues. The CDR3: CASSSWASGRVDEQFF. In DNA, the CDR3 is TGTGCCAGCAGCTCCTGGGCTAGCGGGAGGGTCGATGAGCAGTTCTTC.

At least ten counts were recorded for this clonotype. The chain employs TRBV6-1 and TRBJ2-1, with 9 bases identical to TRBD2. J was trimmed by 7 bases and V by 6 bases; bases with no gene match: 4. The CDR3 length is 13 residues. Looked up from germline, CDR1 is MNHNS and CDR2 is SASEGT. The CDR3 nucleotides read TGTGCCAGCAGCATTAGCGGGAGAAATGAGCAGTTCTTC. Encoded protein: CASSISGRNEQFF.

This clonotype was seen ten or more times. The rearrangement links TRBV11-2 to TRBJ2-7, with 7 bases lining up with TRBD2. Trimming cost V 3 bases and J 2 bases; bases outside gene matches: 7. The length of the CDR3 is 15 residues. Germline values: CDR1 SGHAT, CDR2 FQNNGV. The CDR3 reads CASSLDAGAAYEQYF. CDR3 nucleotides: TGTGCCAGCAGCTTGGACGCGGGAGCGGCCTACGAGCAGTACTTC.

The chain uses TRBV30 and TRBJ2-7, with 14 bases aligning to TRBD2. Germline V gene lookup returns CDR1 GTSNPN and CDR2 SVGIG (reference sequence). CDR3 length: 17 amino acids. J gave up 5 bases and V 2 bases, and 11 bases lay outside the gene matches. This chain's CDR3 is CAWSLTSGRAYSNEQYF. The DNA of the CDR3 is TGTGCCTGGAGTTTGACTAGCGGGAGGGCCTACTCAAACGAGCAGTACTTC.

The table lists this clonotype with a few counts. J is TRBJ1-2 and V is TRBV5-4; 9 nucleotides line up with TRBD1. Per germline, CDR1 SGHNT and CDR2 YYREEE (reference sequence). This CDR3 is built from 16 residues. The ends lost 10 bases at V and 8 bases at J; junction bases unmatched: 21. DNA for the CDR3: TGTGCCTCCGGGGGGCCCGGGACAGGGCTGGATGGGGGCTACACCTTC. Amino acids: CASGGPGTGLDGGYTF.

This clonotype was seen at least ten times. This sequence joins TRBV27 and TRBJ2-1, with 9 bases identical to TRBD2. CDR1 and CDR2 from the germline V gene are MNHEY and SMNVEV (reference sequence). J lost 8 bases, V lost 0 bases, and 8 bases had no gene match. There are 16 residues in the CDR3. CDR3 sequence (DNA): TGTGCCAGCAGTTTATCGGCGGGGGGGGGCCTCGATGAGCAGTTCTTC. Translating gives CASSLSAGGGLDEQFF.

The CDR3 loop is CASSLSTTSTDTQYF. The DNA of the CDR3 is TGTGCCAGCAGTTTATCGACCACTAGCACAGATACGCAGTATTTT. The chain links TRBV12-3 or TRBV12-4 to TRBJ2-3; D gene unclear. V was shortened by 2 bases and J by 0 bases, with 9 bases between the two germline ends. The CDR3 covers 15 residues.

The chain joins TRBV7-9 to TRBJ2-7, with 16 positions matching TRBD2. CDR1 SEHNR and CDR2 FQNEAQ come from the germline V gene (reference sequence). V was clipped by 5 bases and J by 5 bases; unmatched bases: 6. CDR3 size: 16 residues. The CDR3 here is CASSPGTSGGANEQYF. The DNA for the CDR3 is TGTGCCAGCAGCCCCGGGACTAGCGGGGGGGCGAACGAGCAGTACTTC.

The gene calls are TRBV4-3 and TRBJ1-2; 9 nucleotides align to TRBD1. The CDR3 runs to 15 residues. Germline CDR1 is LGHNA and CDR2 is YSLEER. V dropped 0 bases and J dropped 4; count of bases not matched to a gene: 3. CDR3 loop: CASSQERTGVYGYTF. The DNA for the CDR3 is TGCGCCAGCAGCCAAGAAAGGACAGGGGTCTATGGCTACACCTTC.

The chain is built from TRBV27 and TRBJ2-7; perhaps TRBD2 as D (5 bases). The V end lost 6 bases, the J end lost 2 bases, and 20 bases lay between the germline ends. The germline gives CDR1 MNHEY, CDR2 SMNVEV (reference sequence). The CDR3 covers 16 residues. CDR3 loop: CASRIAGERSPYEQYF. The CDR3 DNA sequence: TGTGCCAGCAGGATCGCCGGGGAGAGGAGTCCCTACGAGCAGTACTTC.

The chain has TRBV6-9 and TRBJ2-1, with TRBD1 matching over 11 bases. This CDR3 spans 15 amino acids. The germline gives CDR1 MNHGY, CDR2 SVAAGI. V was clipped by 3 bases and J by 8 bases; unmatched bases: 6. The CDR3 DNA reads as TGTGCCAGCAGTTACAGGGGGACAGGGGGTGATGAGCAGTTCTTC. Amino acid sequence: CASSYRGTGGDEQFF.

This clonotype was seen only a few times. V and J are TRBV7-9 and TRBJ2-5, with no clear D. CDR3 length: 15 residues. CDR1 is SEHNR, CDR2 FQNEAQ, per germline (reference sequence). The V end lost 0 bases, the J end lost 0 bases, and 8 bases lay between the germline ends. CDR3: CASSLAALYQETQYF. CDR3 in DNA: TGTGCCAGCAGCTTAGCTGCACTTTACCAAGAGACCCAGTACTTC.

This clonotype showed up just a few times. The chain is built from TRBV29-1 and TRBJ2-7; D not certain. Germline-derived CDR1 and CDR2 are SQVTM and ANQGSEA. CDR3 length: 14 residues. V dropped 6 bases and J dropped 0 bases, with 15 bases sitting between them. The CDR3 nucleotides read TGCAGCGTGTATTTGGACGGCCGCTCCTACGAGCAGTACTTC. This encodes CSVYLDGRSYEQYF.